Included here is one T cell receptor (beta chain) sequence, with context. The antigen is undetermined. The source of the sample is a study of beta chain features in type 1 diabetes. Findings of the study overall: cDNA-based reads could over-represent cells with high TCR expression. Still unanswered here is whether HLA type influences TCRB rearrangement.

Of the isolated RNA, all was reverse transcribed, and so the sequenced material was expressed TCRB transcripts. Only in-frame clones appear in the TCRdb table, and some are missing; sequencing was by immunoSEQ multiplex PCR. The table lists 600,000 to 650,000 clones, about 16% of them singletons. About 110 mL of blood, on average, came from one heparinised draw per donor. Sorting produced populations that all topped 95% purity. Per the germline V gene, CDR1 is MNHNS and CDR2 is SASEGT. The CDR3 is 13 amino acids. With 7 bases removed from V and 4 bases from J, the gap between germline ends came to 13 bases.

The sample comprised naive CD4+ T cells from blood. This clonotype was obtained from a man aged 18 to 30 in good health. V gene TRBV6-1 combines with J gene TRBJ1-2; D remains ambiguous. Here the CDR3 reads CASTRTEVYGYTF. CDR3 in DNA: TGTGCCAGCACCCGGACGGAGGTCTATGGCTACACCTTC.